This T cell receptor (beta chain) was sequenced during a study of T cell therapy after organ transplantation. General study findings and limits: Antirejection and antiviral medication effects could not be assessed.

Measured with immunoSEQ multiplex PCR; TCRdb has only the in-frame clones, and not every one. This sample has approximately 22,000 clones; less than 90% occur once, and the top ten carry 30% to 40%. The germline V and J ends were trimmed by 5 bases and 3 bases, with 13 bases remaining between them. Germline CDR1 and CDR2: LNHDA and SQIVND (reference sequence). This CDR3 contains 14 residues. Details on this clone: Its antigen remains unknown.

The time point here: 20-29 weeks after completion of therapy. The sequences come from CD8+ T cells from blood, collected after autologous CMV-specific T cell therapy. The clonotype originates from a human patient who had received a solid organ transplant and had CMV disease. Some T cells may originate from the graft donor. V gene TRBV19 combines with J gene TRBJ1-2; D is ambiguous. CDR3: CASSGSWEDYGYTF. The CDR3 nucleotides are TGTGCCAGTAGTGGGTCGTGGGAGGACTATGGCTACACCTTC.